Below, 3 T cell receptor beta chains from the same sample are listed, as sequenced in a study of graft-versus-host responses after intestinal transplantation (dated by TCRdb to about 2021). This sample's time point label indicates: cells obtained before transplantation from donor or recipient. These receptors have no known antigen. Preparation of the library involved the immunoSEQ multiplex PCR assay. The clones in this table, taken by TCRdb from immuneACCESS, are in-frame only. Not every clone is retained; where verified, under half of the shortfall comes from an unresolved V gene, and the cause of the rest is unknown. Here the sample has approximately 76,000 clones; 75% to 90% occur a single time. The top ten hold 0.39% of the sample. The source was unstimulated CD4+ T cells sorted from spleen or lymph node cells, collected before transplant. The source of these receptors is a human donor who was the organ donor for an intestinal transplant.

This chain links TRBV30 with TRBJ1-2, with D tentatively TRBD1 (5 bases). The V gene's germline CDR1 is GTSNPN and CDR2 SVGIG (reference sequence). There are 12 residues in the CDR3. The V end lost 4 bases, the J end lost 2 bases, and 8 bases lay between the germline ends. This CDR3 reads CAWIRGNYGYTF. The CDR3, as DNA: TGTGCCTGGATCCGGGGGAACTATGGCTACACCTTC.

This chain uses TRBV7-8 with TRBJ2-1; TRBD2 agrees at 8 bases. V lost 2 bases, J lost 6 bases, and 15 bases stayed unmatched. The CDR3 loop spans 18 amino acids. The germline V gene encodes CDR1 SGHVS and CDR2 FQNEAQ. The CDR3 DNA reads TGTGCCAGCAGCTTAAGGAGGGGTAGCGGGGTCAGTCCCAATGAGCAGTTCTTC. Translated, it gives CASSLRRGSGVSPNEQFF.

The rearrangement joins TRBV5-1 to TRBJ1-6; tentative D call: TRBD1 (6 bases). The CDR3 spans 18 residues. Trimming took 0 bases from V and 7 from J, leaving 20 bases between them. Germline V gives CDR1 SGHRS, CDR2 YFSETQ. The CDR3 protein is CASSLAPGTTWENSPLHF. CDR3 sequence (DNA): TGCGCCAGCAGCTTGGCTCCAGGGACAACCTGGGAGAATTCACCCCTCCACTTT.